This TCR beta chain derives from a study of beta chain features in type 1 diabetes. TCRB transcripts that were expressed got sequenced, as all of the isolated RNA had been reverse transcribed. TCRdb's copy holds only in-frame clones and misses some; the assay was immunoSEQ multiplex PCR. The sample has hundreds of thousands of clones; 9.6% are singletons. Per germline, CDR1 SGHRS and CDR2 YFSETQ. The CDR3 sequence is 16 residues long. V was pared by 2 bases and J by 1 base, with 4 bases of the junction left unmatched. The chain uses TRBV5-1 and TRBJ2-2; 8 bases map to TRBD2. The sequenced sample consisted of naive CD4+ T cells from blood. This TCR derives from a woman between 18 and 29 years old in good health. The DNA of the CDR3 is TGCGCCAGCAGCTTCCCACTAGCGGAGAACACCGGGGAGCTGTTTTTT. This gives the protein CASSFPLAENTGELFF.